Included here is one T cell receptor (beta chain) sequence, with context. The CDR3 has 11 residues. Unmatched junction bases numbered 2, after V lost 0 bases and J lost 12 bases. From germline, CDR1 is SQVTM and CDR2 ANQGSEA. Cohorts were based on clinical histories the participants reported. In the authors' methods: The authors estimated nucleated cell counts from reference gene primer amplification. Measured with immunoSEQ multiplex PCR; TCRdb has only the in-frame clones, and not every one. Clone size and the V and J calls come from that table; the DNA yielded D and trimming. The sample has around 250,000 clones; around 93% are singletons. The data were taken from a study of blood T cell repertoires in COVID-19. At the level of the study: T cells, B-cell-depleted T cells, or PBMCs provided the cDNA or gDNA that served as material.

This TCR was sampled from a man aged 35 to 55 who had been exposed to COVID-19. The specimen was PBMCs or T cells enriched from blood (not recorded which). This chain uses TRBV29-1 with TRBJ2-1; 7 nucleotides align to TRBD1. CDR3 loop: CSVEETGWQFF. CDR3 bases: TGCAGCGTTGAAGAGACAGGGTGGCAGTTCTTC.